This TCR beta chain was identified during a study of T-cell memory formation after mild COVID-19. TCRdb analysed the 5' RACE reads with MiXCR anew, one entry per CDR3 protein. The sample records more than 250,000 distinct CDR3 sequences, around 16% being singletons. Note on this clonotype: Its specificity is not known.

Findings of the study overall: Clones which contracted sat mainly in CM and EM if CD4+, and in EMRA if CD8+.

In germline, CDR1 is SGHRS, CDR2 YFSETQ. This CDR3 has 13 residues. Trimming took off 5 bases at V and 3 bases at J, with 8 bases between the two ends. The chain couples TRBV5-1 to TRBJ2-2; D remains unclear. The sequenced sample consisted of PBMCs or a T cell subset sorted from them (not recorded which). The TCR comes from a man aged 18 to 29 who had mild COVID-19 (a few samples of this study predate the infection). Cell type and time point are not known. CDR3 sequence (DNA): TGCGCCAGCAGGGAAGGTTACACCGGGGAGCTGTTTTTT. Encoded protein: CASREGYTGELFF.